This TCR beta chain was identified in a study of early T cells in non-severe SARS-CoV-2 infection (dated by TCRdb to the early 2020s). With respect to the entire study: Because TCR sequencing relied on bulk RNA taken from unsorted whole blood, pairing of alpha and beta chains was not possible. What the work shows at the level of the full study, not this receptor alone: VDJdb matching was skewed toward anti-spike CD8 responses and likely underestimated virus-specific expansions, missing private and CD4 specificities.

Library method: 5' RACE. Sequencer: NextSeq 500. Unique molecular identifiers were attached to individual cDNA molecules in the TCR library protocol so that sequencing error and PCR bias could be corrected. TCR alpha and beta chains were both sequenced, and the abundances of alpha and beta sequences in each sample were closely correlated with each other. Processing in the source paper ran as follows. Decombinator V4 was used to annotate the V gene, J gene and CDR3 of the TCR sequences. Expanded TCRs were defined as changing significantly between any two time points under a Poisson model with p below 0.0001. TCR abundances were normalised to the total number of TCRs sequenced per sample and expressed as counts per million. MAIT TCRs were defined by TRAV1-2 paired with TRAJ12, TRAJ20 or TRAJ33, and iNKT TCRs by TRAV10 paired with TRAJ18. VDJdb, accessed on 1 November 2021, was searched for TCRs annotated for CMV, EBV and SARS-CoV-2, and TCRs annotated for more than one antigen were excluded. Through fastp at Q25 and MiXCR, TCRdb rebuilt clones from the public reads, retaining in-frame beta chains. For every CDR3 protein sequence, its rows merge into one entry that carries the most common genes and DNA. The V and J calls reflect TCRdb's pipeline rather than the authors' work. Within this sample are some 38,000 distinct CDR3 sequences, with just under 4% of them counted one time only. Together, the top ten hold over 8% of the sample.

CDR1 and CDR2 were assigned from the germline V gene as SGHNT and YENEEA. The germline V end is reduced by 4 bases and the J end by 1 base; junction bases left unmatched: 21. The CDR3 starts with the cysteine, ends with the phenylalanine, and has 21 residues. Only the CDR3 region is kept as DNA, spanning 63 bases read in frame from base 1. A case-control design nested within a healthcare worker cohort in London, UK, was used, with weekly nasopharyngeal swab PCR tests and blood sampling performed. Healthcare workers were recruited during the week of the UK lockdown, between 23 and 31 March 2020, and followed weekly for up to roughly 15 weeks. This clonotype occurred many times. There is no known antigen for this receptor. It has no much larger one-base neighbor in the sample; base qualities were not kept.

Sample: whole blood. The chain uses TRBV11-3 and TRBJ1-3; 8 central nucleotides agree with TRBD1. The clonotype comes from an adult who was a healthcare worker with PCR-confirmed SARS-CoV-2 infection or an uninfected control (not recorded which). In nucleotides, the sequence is TGTGCCAGCAGCTCCCCGACAGGGGAACGCCAAGTAAAGTTTTCTGGAAACACCATATATTTT. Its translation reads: CASSSPTGERQVKFSGNTIYF.